These 17 T cell receptor beta chains originate from one sample sequenced in a study of Ad26.COV2.S vaccination and SARS-CoV-2 variants. Treatment specified: roughly 19 received Ad26.COV2.S at low or high dose, single or two shots; roughly five received placebo; per-sample allocation not given. Samples analyzed were those drawn on day 63 after the first vaccine or placebo injection. Clones were sequenced by immunoSEQ multiplex PCR, and TCRdb holds only the in-frame ones, with some missing. Counted here are roughly 410,000 clones, about four fifths occurring once; the ten biggest clones make up about 7.4%. Sample: peripheral blood, taken in a trial of Ad26.COV2.S vaccine versus placebo. Every receptor here comes from a person aged 18-60 years who received the Ad26.COV2.S COVID-19 vaccine or a placebo.

The chain uses TRBV9 and TRBJ2-3; TRBD2 agrees at 7 bases. There are 16 residues in the CDR3. With V trimmed by 1 base and J by 5 bases, 10 bases remained unmatched. Per the germline V gene, CDR1 is SGDLS and CDR2 is YYNGEE. In nucleotides, the CDR3 is TGTGCCAGCAGCGTAAAGGCGCGGGCGGGGGTAGATACGCAGTATTTT. Its protein product is CASSVKARAGVDTQYF.

The chain links TRBV10-3 to TRBJ1-2; D not certain. Germline V CDR1 and CDR2: ENHRY, SYGVKD. The CDR3 totals 12 residues. V gave up 0 bases and J gave up 7 bases, with 6 bases separating them. The CDR3 nucleotides are TGTGCCATCAGTGAGTCGCTCGCTGGCTACACCTTC. It encodes CAISESLAGYTF.

This CDR3 is CASSLSAEGGYTF. The CDR3 DNA sequence: TGTGCCAGCAGTTTAAGCGCGGAGGGGGGCTACACCTTC. The rearrangement links TRBV27 to TRBJ1-2; weak D call: TRBD1 (5 bases). Trimming stripped 2 bases from V and 8 bases from J, with 12 bases between. This CDR3 is 13 amino acids long. Germline V gene lookup returns CDR1 MNHEY and CDR2 SMNVEV (reference sequence).

The chain employs TRBV15 and TRBJ1-1; D gene ambiguous. Trimming pared 0 bases from V and 7 bases from J, leaving 6 bases between. The CDR3 consists of 12 residues. Germline-derived CDR1 and CDR2 are LNHNV and YYDKDF (reference sequence). In DNA, the CDR3 is TGTGCCACCAGCAGAGACCGCATTGAAGCTTTCTTT. It encodes CATSRDRIEAFF. The entire variable domain, with the rest obtained from reference TRBV15 and TRBJ1-1, is as follows: DAMVIQNPRYQVTQFGKPVTLSCSQTLNHNVMYWYQQKSSQAPKLLFHYYDKDFNNEADTPDNFQSRRPNTSFCFLDIRSPGLGDTAMYLCATSRDRIEAFFGQGTRLTVV.

V is TRBV27 and J is TRBJ2-7, with D possibly being TRBD2 (6 bases). CDR3 length: 14 residues. V was pared by 4 bases and J by 5 bases, with 15 bases between. Germline CDR1 MNHEY, CDR2 SMNVEV (reference sequence). The CDR3 nucleotides read TGTGCCAGCAGTTCCGTTTCGGGAGCCGACGAGCAGTACTTC. Translating gives CASSSVSGADEQYF.

This sequence joins TRBV6-5 and TRBJ1-2, with TRBD1 matching 9 bases. V lost 6 bases to trimming and J lost 8 bases; unmatched junction nucleotides: 7. In germline, CDR1 is MNHEY, CDR2 SVGAGI. CDR3 size: 13 residues. The CDR3 reads CASRVDRGAGYTF. The CDR3 nucleotides read TGTGCCAGCAGGGTGGACAGGGGAGCAGGCTACACCTTC.

V and J are TRBV4-3 and TRBJ1-2; 7 bases are shared with TRBD1. Per the germline V gene, CDR1 is LGHNA and CDR2 is YSLEER. The CDR3 loop spans 16 amino acids. V was pared by 0 bases and J by 2 bases, with 6 bases of the junction left unmatched. DNA for the CDR3: TGCGCCAGCAGCCAAGACCCGACAGGGTTGAACTATGGCTACACCTTC. It encodes CASSQDPTGLNYGYTF.

This chain uses TRBV11-2 with TRBJ2-1; D remains unclear. The CDR3 is made up of 12 amino acids. The V and J ends lost 3 bases and 8 bases respectively, with 8 bases between them. Germline V gene lookup returns CDR1 SGHAT and CDR2 FQNNGV. As DNA, the CDR3 is TGTGCCAGCAGCTTCAAAGTGGATGAGCAGTTCTTC. Protein: CASSFKVDEQFF.

The gene calls are TRBV21-1 and TRBJ1-1; the table's D call, TRBD1, has no DNA check behind it. TRBV21-1 is a documented pseudogene. This CDR3 comprises 12 residues. CDR3 sequence (DNA): TGTGCCAGCAGCAATCATGACAGAAAAGCTTTCTTT. Translation: CASSNHDRKAFF.

The chain carries TRBV5-4 and TRBJ2-2; the match to TRBD2 covers 14 bases. This CDR3 contains 17 residues. Germline V CDR1 and CDR2: SGHNT, YYREEE (reference sequence). Trimming took 4 bases from V and 6 from J; bases not matched to a gene: 8. The CDR3 region is CASSPRTSGGKAGELFF. The CDR3 DNA sequence: TGTGCCAGCAGCCCCCGGACTAGCGGGGGGAAGGCCGGGGAGCTGTTTTTT.

The chain recombines TRBV5-6 with TRBJ1-1; maybe TRBD1 (6 bases). The V gene lost 4 bases and the J gene lost 1 base, with 11 bases spanning the gap. The CDR3 is made up of 14 amino acids. Germline V CDR1 and CDR2: SGHDT, YYEEEE. CDR3 residues: CASSPAGANTEAFF. DNA for the CDR3: TGTGCCAGCAGCCCGGCAGGGGCGAACACTGAAGCTTTCTTT.

The CDR3 loop is CASSSDLAGAGDTQYF. CDR3 coding DNA: TGTGCCAGTAGCTCCGACCTAGCGGGGGCCGGAGATACGCAGTATTTT. The chain has TRBV19 and TRBJ2-3; 10 nucleotides align to TRBD2. CDR3 length: 16 amino acids. Germline CDR1 reads LNHDA; CDR2 reads SQIVND (reference sequence). V shed 6 bases and J 5 bases; nucleotides not matched to a gene: 11. Full variable domain (missing parts from reference TRBV19 and TRBJ2-3): DGGITQSPKYLFRKEGQNVTLSCEQNLNHDAMYWYRQDPGQGLRLIYYSQIVNDFQKGDIAEGYSVSREKKESFPLTVTSAQKNPTAFYLCASSSDLAGAGDTQYFGPGTRLTVL.

V and J are TRBV18 and TRBJ2-5; D possibly matches TRBD1 or TRBD2 (5 bases each). V lost 1 base to trimming and J lost 3 bases, with 9 bases between them. The germline CDR1 and CDR2 sequences are KGHSH and LQKENI. The CDR3 runs to 14 residues. The CDR3 bases are TGTGCCAGCTCACCACGGGACGGGAAAGAGACCCAGTACTTC. This encodes CASSPRDGKETQYF.

V usage is TRBV30 and J usage is TRBJ2-2, with D perhaps given as TRBD1 or TRBD2 (6 bases each). This CDR3 is 15 amino acids long. Germline lookup yields CDR1 GTSNPN and CDR2 SVGIG (reference sequence). Trimming pared 1 base from V and 5 bases from J, leaving 14 bases between. CDR3 loop: CAWSGPGAGTGELFF. Here the CDR3 DNA reads TGTGCCTGGAGTGGACCAGGGGCGGGAACCGGGGAGCTGTTTTTT.

This clone was observed once. The V call is TRBV10-3, the J call TRBJ2-3; perhaps TRBD2 as D (5 bases). Germline V gives CDR1 ENHRY, CDR2 SYGVKD. Trimming stripped 0 bases from V and 3 bases from J, with 7 bases between. This CDR3 has 14 amino acids. CDR3 loop: CAISESTGTDTQYF. DNA for the CDR3: TGTGCCATCAGTGAGTCCACGGGAACAGATACGCAGTATTTT.

This chain uses TRBV19 with TRBJ2-7; TRBD2 might be the D (6 bases). Germline V gene sequence: CDR1 LNHDA, CDR2 SQIVND (reference sequence). CDR3 length: 15 residues. Trimming took off 10 bases at V and 0 bases at J, with 19 bases between the two ends. The CDR3 is CATSPGDSSSYEQYF. For the CDR3, the DNA is TGTGCCACTTCCCCTGGGGACTCCAGCTCCTACGAGCAGTACTTC.

This clone was found once. This sequence joins TRBV5-1 and TRBJ2-3, with a possible D match to TRBD2 (6 bases). The CDR3 runs to 16 residues. The V gene's germline CDR1 is SGHRS and CDR2 YFSETQ. V shed 4 bases and J shed 2 bases, with 17 bases lying between them. As DNA, the CDR3 is TGCGCCAGCAGCCCTAACTCGGGACTTTCCACAGATACGCAGTATTTT. Protein: CASSPNSGLSTDTQYF.